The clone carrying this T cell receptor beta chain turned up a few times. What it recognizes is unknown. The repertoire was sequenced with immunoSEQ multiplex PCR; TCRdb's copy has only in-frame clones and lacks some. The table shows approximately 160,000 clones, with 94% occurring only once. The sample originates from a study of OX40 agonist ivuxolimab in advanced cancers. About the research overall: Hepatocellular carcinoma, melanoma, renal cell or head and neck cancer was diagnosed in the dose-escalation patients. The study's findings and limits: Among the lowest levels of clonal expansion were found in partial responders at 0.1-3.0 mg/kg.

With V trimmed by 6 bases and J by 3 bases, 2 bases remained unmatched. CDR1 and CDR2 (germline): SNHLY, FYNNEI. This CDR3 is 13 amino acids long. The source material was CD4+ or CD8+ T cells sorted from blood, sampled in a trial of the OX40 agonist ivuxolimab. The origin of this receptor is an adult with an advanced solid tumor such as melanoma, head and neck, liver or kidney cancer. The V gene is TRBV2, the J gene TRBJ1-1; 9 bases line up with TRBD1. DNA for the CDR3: TGTGCCAGCAGGGACAGGGGAGACACTGAAGCTTTCTTT. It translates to CASRDRGDTEAFF.